Below, 16 T cell receptor beta chains from the same sample are listed, as sequenced in a study of cytomegalovirus exposure and HLA in healthy donors. Vbeta (60) and Jbeta (13) primers were used in the PCR. Clones were read by immunoSEQ multiplex PCR, and TCRdb kept only the in-frame ones, dropping some. This sample has about 210,000 clones, with over 60% found just once. Sequencing was performed on PBMCs. The receptor source for this set is a male donor in good health and CMV-seronegative.

This clone occurred a few times. The chain uses TRBV7-9 and TRBJ1-4, with D hard to call. Looked up from germline, CDR1 is SEHNR and CDR2 is FQNEAQ (reference sequence). Trimming removed 5 bases from V and 7 bases from J, with 14 bases in between. CDR3 length equals 14 residues. CDR3 nucleotide sequence: TGTGCCAGCAGCGGCCGGAGGGAGGCTGAAAAACTGTTTTTT. It encodes CASSGRREAEKLFF.

Only a few counts were recorded for this clone. A read error likely explains this, since a far larger clone differs by one base. This CDR3 is also generated by other DNA sequences in the sample. The rearrangement links TRBV4-1 to TRBJ2-1; 11 nucleotides line up with TRBD2. CDR3 length: 16 amino acids. V was pared by 0 bases and J by 2 bases, with 0 bases of the junction left unmatched. CDR1 MGHRA and CDR2 YSYEKL come from the germline V gene. CDR3 nucleotides: TGCGCCAGCAGCCAAGATAGCGGGGGGGCCTACAATGAGCAGTTCTTC. Translation gives CASSQDSGGAYNEQFF.

CDR3 loop: CASSEYGGNTEAFF. CDR3 DNA: TGTGCCAGCAGTGAATACGGGGGGAACACTGAAGCTTTCTTT. The chain links TRBV2 to TRBJ1-1, with D tentatively TRBD1 (5 bases). CDR3 length: 14 residues. Germline CDR1 and CDR2: SNHLY and FYNNEI. V was clipped by 2 bases and J by 1 base, with 8 bases between them.

The chain links TRBV7-2 to TRBJ2-7; 7 nucleotides match TRBD1. The CDR3 covers 16 residues. J lost 0 bases, V lost 5 bases, and 10 bases had no gene match. The germline V gene has CDR1 SGHTA and CDR2 FQGNSA. DNA for the CDR3: TGTGCCAGCAGCCGCTCCGCCGGGACAGTCTCCTACGAGCAGTACTTC. This sequence encodes CASSRSAGTVSYEQYF.

The rearrangement uses TRBV4-3 and TRBJ2-7; 8 bases align to TRBD1. Germline CDR1 LGHNA, CDR2 YSLEER. This CDR3 spans 14 amino acids. Losses at the gene ends were 4 bases for V and 2 bases for J; bases not matched to a gene: 4. The chain's CDR3 is CASSPRTGTYEQYF. CDR3 bases: TGCGCCAGCAGCCCGCGGACAGGGACCTACGAGCAGTACTTC.

The chain is built from TRBV10-3 and TRBJ2-3; 10 nucleotides align to TRBD1. J was trimmed by 1 base and V by 4 bases; bases with no gene match: 2. The CDR3 length is 15 residues. Per germline, CDR1 ENHRY and CDR2 SYGVKD. As DNA, the CDR3 is TGTGCCATCAGTGCCGGACAGGGGGGCACAGATACGCAGTATTTT. Its protein product is CAISAGQGGTDTQYF.

The V call is TRBV28, the J call TRBJ2-3, with 8 bases fitting TRBD1. V trimming: 3 bases; J trimming: 1 base; junction bases outside the gene matches: 6. The CDR3 has 16 residues. Germline CDR1 MDHEN, CDR2 SYDVKM. The CDR3 region has the DNA TGTGCCAGCAGTTTCCCTCCGGGACAGGGCACAGATACGCAGTATTTT. Translating gives CASSFPPGQGTDTQYF.

The V and J genes are TRBV5-4 and TRBJ2-5; TRBD1 is a possible D gene (5 bases). Trimming removed 3 bases at V and 4 bases at J, with 13 bases between. The germline gives CDR1 SGHNT, CDR2 YYREEE (reference sequence). CDR3 length: 14 residues. Here the CDR3 DNA reads TGTGCCAGCAGCTCCCAGGGTAATCGAGAGACCCAGTACTTC. Its translation is CASSSQGNRETQYF.

V usage is TRBV27 and J usage is TRBJ1-5; 7 nucleotides line up with TRBD1. The V gene's germline CDR1 is MNHEY and CDR2 SMNVEV (reference sequence). The CDR3 is 15 amino acids. J gave up 2 bases and V 6 bases, and 7 bases lay outside the gene matches. CDR3 region: CASSHRQGGNQPQHF. CDR3 in DNA: TGTGCCAGCAGCCATAGACAGGGTGGCAATCAGCCCCAGCATTTT.

This clone was seen more than once but under ten times. The V call is TRBV6-5, the J call TRBJ2-7, with no clear D. Germline-derived CDR1 and CDR2 are MNHEY and SVGAGI. Trimming cost V 6 bases and J 1 base, with 16 bases left between them. The CDR3 extends over 15 amino acids. In nucleotides, the CDR3 is TGTGCCAGCAGATCCCGGGTATTGTCTTCCTACGAGCAGTACTTC. Its translation is CASRSRVLSSYEQYF.

The CDR3 reads CAWSWVGSWYEQYF. The CDR3, as DNA: TGTGCCTGGAGTTGGGTGGGGAGTTGGTACGAGCAGTACTTC. The V gene is TRBV30, the J gene TRBJ2-7, with a tentative D call TRBD2 (5 bases). This CDR3 has 14 amino acids. Trimming left V 2 bases short and J 4 bases short, with 15 bases between. In germline, CDR1 is GTSNPN, CDR2 SVGIG (reference sequence).

The chain joins TRBV28 to TRBJ2-1; 8 nucleotides align to TRBD1. CDR1 and CDR2 (germline): MDHEN, SYDVKM. J lost 8 bases, V lost 6 bases, and 9 bases had no gene match. The CDR3 is 14 amino acids. This chain's CDR3 is CASRYRGMFDEQFF. DNA for the CDR3: TGTGCCAGCAGGTACAGGGGGATGTTCGATGAGCAGTTCTTC.

This chain joins TRBV9 and TRBJ2-6, with TRBD1 matching 7 bases. Germline CDR1 reads SGDLS; CDR2 reads YYNGEE. CDR3 length equals 15 residues. The V gene end was trimmed by 3 bases and the J gene end by 3 bases; junction bases not matched to a gene: 3. CDR3 region: CASSEHRGGANVLTF. CDR3 nucleotides: TGTGCCAGCAGCGAACACAGGGGTGGGGCCAACGTCCTGACTTTC.

This clone is a singleton in its sample. The chain uses TRBV10-2 and TRBJ2-3; maybe TRBD2 (5 bases). The germline CDR1 and CDR2 sequences are WSHSY and SAAADI. Deletions cut 3 bases from V and 2 bases from J, with 18 bases between. The length of the CDR3 is 17 residues. DNA for the CDR3: TGCGCCAGCAGTGACGGCGGGCACAGCGGATCCACAGATACGCAGTATTTT. This encodes CASSDGGHSGSTDTQYF.

The chain links TRBV19 to TRBJ2-1; TRBD2 is a possible D gene (6 bases). This CDR3 spans 15 amino acids. V lost 5 bases and J 0 bases, leaving 11 bases between the germline ends. Germline V lookup: CDR1 LNHDA, CDR2 SQIVND (reference sequence). The CDR3 coding sequence is TGTGCCAGTAGTCGCTCTAGCGACTCCTACAATGAGCAGTTCTTC. Translation gives CASSRSSDSYNEQFF.

The chain is built from TRBV20-1 and TRBJ2-7; weak D call: TRBD2 (5 bases). From germline, CDR1 is DFQATT and CDR2 SNEGSKA (reference sequence). This CDR3 is built from 11 residues. Trimming pared 3 bases from V and 7 bases from J, leaving 10 bases between. The DNA of the CDR3 is TGCAGTGCTAGGAACCGGGATGAGCAGTACTTC. Encoded protein: CSARNRDEQYF.